This T cell receptor beta chain is from a study of healthy donors' naive CD4 and CD8 T cells. TCR libraries were built from approximately 0.55 ug of total RNA by linear amplification. One entry per CDR3 protein, called by TCRdb with MiXCR from the reads. Among 150,000 to 200,000 distinct CDR3 sequences listed, 74% were seen once. The sequenced sample consisted of naive CD4+ and CD8+ T cells sorted from blood, pooled from several donors. The origin of this receptor is a pool of human donors in good health; the sample pools cells from several healthy donors.

CDR3 coding DNA: TGTGCCAGCAGTTACAATTACCTGAGAGGTCAATACGAGCAGTACTTC. Translated, it gives CASSYNYLRGQYEQYF. V and J are TRBV6-2 or TRBV6-3 and TRBJ2-7; no clear D gene. The germline V and J ends were trimmed by 2 bases and 4 bases, with 18 bases remaining between them. The CDR3 runs to 16 residues. In germline, CDR1 is MNHEY, CDR2 SVGEGT.